Listed here is a single T cell receptor beta chain. Its matching antigen is unknown. J was trimmed by 0 bases and V by 7 bases; bases with no gene match: 13. CDR3 length: 18 amino acids. Germline V gives CDR1 MRHNA, CDR2 SNTAGT. PCR involved 60 Vbeta and 13 Jbeta primers. Assay used: immunoSEQ multiplex PCR; TCRdb lists only in-frame clones, some missing. This sample has roughly 150,000 clones; around three quarters occur once, and the top ten carry roughly 2%. The sample is drawn from a study of cytomegalovirus exposure and HLA in healthy donors. Overall study context: Samples from HLA-typed donors yielded approximately 88 million unique TCRs in an early data release.

The study, taken as a whole, reports: Most CMV-associated TCR beta chains appeared HLA-restricted in a later analysis.

The sequenced sample consisted of PBMCs. This sequence was found in a man aged 50 or older in good health and CMV-seropositive. V gene TRBV6-4 combines with J gene TRBJ1-5, with TRBD1 identical over 9 bases. The CDR3 DNA reads as TGTGCCAGCACCTGGGACAGGGAGGGGCCGAATAGCAATCAGCCCCAGCATTTT. Protein product: CASTWDREGPNSNQPQHF.